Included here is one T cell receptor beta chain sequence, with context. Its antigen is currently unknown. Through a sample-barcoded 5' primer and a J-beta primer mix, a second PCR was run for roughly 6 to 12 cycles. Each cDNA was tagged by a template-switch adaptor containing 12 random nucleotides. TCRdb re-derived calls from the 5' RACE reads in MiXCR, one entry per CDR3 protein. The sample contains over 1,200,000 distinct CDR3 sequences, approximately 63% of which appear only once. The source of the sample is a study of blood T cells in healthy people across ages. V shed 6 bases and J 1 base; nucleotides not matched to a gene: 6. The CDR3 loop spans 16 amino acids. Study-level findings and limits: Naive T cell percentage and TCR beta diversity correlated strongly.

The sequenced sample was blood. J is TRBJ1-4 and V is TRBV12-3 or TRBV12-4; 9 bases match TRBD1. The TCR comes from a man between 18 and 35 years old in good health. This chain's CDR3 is CASSRQGGITNEKLFF. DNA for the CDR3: TGTGCCAGCAGCCGACAGGGGGGGATAACTAATGAAAAACTGTTTTTT.